This T cell receptor (beta chain) comes out of a study of control samples from healthy donors and cancer patients. The germline gives CDR1 ENHRY, CDR2 SYGVKD. V was trimmed by 0 bases and J by 0 bases, leaving 12 bases between them. This CDR3 has 17 amino acids. The method was immunoSEQ multiplex PCR; TCRdb's version includes in-frame clones alone and lacks a portion of them. The table includes about 51,000 clones, roughly 90% detected once. The chain is built from TRBV10-3 and TRBJ2-1, with D hard to call. Sequenced sample: PBMCs. The receptor comes from a man in his fifties with head and neck cancer. CDR3 sequence reads: CAISESYGLLSYNEQFF. In DNA form, the CDR3 reads TGTGCCATCAGTGAGTCTTATGGTCTACTCTCCTACAATGAGCAGTTCTTC.